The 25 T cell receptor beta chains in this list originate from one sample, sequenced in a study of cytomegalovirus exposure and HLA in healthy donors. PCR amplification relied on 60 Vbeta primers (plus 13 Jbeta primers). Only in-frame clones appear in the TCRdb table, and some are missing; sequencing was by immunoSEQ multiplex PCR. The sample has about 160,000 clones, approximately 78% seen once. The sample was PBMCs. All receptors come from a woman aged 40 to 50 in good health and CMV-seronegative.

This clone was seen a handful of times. CDR3: CASSVGQARSGNTIYF. CDR3 DNA: TGTGCCAGCAGCGTAGGGCAGGCCCGCTCTGGAAACACCATATATTTT. This chain uses TRBV9 with TRBJ1-3; D remains ambiguous. V was pared by 0 bases and J by 0 bases, with 10 bases between. The CDR3 contains 16 residues. Germline CDR1 SGDLS, CDR2 YYNGEE.

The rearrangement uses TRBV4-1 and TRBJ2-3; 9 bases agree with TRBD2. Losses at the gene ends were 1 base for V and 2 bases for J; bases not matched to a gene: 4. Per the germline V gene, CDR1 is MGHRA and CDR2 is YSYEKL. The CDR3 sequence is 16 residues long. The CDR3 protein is CASSQVSSGATDTQYF. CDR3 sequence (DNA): TGCGCCAGCAGCCAAGTGTCTAGCGGGGCCACAGATACGCAGTATTTT.

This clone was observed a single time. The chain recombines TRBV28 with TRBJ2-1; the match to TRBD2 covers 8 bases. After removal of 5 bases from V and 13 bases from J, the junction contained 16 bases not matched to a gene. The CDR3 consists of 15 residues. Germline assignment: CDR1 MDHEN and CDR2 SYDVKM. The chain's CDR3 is CASSPANAGAGGQFF. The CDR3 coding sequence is TGTGCCAGCAGTCCAGCCAATGCGGGGGCGGGGGGACAGTTCTTC. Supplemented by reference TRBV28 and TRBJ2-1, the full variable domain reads DVKVTQSSRYLVKRTGEKVFLECVQDMDHENMFWYRQDPGLGLRLIYFSYDVKMKEKGDIPEGYSVSREKKERFSLILESASTNQTSMYLCASSPANAGAGGQFFGPGTRLTVL.

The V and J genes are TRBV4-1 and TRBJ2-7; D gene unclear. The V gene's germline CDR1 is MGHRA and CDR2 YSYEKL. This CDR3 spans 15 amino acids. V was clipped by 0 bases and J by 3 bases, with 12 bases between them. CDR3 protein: CASSQEESQFYEQYF. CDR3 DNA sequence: TGCGCCAGCAGCCAAGAAGAAAGCCAATTCTACGAGCAGTACTTC.

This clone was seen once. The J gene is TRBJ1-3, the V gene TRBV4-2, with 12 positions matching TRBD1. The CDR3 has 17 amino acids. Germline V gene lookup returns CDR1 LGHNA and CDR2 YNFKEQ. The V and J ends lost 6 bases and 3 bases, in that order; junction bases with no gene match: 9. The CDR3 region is CASSSGTGGALGNTIYF. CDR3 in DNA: TGTGCCAGCAGTTCCGGGACAGGGGGCGCGCTTGGAAACACCATATATTTT.

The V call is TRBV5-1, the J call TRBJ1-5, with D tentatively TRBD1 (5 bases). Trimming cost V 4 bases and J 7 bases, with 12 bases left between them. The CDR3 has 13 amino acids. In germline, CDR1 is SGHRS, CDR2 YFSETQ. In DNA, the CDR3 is TGCGCCAGCAGCGGGGGGGTAGAACAGCCCCAGCATTTT. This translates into CASSGGVEQPQHF. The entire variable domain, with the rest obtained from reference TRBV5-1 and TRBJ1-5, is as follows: KAGVTQTPRYLIKTRGQQVTLSCSPISGHRSVSWYQQTPGQGLQFLFEYFSETQRNKGNFPGRFSGRQFSNSRSEMNVSTLELGDSALYLCASSGGVEQPQHFGDGTRLSIL.

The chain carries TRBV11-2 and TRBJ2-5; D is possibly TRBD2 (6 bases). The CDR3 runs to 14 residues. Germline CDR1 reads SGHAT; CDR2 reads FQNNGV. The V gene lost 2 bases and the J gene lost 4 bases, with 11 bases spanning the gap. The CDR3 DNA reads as TGTGCCAGCAGCTTAATGAGCGGGCCAGAGACCCAGTACTTC. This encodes CASSLMSGPETQYF. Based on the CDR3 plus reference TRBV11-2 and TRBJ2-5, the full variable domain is EAGVAQSPRYKIIEKRQSVAFWCNPISGHATLYWYQQILGQGPKLLIQFQNNGVVDDSQLPKDRFSAERLKGVDSTLKIQPAKLEDSAVYLCASSLMSGPETQYFGPGTRLLVL.

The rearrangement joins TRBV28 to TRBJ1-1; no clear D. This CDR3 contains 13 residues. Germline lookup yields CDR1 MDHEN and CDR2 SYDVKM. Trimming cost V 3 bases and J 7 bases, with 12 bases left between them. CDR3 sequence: CASSFFGTVEAFF. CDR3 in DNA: TGTGCCAGCAGTTTCTTCGGTACGGTTGAAGCTTTCTTT.

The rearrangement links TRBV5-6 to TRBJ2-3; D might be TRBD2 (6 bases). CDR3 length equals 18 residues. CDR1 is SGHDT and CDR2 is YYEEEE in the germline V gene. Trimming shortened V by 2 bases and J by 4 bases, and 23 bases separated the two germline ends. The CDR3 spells CASSLKRRLGLGSDTQYF. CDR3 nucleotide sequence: TGTGCCAGCAGCTTAAAACGACGACTAGGGCTGGGATCAGATACGCAGTATTTT.

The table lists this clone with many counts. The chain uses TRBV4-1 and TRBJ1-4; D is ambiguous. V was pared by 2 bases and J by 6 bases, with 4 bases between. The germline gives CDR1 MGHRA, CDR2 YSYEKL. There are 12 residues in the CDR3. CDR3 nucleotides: TGCGCCAGCAGCCAACCATATGAAAAACTGTTTTTT. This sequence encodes CASSQPYEKLFF.

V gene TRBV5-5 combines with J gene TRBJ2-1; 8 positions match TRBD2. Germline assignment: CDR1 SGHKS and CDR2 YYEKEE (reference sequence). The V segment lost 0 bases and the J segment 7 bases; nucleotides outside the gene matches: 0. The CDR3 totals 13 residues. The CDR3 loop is CASSLGLANEQFF. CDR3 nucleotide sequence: TGTGCCAGCAGCTTGGGACTAGCGAATGAGCAGTTCTTC.

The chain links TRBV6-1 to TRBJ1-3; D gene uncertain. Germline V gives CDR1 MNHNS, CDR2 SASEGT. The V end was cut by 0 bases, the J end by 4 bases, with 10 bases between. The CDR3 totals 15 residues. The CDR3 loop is CASSEALSIGNTIYF. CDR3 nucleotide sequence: TGTGCCAGCAGTGAAGCGCTTAGTATCGGAAACACCATATATTTT.

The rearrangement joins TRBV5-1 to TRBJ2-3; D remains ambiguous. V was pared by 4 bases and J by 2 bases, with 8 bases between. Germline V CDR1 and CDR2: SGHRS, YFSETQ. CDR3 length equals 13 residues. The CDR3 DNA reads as TGCGCCAGCAGCCGGAGTCACACAGATACGCAGTATTTT. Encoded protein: CASSRSHTDTQYF.

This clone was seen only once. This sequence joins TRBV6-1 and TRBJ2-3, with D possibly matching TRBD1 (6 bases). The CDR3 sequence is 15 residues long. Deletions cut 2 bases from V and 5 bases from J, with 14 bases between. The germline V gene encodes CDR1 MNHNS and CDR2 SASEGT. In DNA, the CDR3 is TGTGCCAGCAGTGAAACGCGACAGGTAGGAGATACGCAGTATTTT. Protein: CASSETRQVGDTQYF.

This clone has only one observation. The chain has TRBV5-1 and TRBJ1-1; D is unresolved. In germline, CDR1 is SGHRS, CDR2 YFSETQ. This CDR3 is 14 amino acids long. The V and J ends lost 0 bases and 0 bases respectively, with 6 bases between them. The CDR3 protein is CASSLATLNTEAFF. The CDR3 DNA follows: TGCGCCAGCAGCTTGGCCACACTGAACACTGAAGCTTTCTTT.

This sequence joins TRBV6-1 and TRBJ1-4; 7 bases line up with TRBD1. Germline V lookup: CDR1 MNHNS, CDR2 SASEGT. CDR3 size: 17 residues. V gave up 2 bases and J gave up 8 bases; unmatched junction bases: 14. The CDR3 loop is CASSELPISGGREKLFF. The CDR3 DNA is TGTGCCAGCAGTGAACTTCCTATTTCAGGGGGTAGAGAAAAACTGTTTTTT.

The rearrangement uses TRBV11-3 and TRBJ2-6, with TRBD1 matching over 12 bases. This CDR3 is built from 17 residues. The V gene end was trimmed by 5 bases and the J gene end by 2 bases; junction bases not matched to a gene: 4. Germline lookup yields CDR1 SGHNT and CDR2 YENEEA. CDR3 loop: CASSPGTGGAGANVLTF. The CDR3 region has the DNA TGTGCCAGCAGCCCAGGGACAGGGGGCGCTGGGGCCAACGTCCTGACTTTC. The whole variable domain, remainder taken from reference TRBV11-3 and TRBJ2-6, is EAGVVQSPRYKIIEKKQPVAFWCNPISGHNTLYWYLQNLGQGPELLIRYENEEAVDDSQLPKDRFSAERLKGVDSTLKIQPAELGDSAVYLCASSPGTGGAGANVLTFGAGSRLTVL.

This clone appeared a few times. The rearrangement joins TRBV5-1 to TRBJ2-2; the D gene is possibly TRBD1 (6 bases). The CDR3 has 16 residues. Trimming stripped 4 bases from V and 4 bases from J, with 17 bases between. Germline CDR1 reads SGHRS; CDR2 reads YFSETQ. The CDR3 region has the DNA TGCGCCAGCAGCCTTACAGGGCCTCAGGGCACCGGGGAGCTGTTTTTT. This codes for CASSLTGPQGTGELFF.

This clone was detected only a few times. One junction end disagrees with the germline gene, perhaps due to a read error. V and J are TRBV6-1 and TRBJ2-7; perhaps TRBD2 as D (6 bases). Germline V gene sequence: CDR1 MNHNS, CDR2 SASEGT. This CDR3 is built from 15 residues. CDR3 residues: CASSERHSGGGEIPF. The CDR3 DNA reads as TGTGCCAGCAGTGAACGGCACTCCGGGGGAGGAGAGATTCCTTTC.

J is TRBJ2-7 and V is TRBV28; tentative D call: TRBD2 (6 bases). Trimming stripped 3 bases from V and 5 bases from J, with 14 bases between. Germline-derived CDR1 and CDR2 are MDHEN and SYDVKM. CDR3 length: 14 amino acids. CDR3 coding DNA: TGTGCCAGCAGTTTCCCTCGGGACTCTCACGAGCAGTACTTC. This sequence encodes CASSFPRDSHEQYF.

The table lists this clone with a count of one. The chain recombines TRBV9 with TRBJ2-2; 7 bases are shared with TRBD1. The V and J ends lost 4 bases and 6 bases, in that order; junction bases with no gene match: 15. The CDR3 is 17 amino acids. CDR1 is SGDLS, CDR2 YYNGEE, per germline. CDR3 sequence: CASSNTMGQTTPGELFF. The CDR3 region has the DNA TGTGCCAGCAGCAATACAATGGGACAGACAACACCCGGGGAGCTGTTTTTT.

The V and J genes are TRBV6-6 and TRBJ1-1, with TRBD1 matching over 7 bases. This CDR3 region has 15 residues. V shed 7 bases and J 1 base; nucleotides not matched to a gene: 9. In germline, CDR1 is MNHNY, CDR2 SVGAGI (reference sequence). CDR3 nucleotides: TGTGCCAGCATCGAGCCAGGGGGACGGAACACTGAAGCTTTCTTT. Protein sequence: CASIEPGGRNTEAFF.

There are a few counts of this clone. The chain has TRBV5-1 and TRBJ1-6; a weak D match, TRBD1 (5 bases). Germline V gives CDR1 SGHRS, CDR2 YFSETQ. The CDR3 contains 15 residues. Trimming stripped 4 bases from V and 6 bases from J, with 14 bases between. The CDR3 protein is CASSIVDSRNSPLHF. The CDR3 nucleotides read TGCGCCAGCAGCATCGTCGACAGCCGTAATTCACCCCTCCACTTT.

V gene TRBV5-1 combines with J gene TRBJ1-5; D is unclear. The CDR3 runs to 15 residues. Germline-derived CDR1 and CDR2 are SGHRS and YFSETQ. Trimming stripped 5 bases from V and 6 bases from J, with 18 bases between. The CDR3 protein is CASRLSTVGGQPQHF. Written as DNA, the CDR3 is TGCGCCAGCAGGTTGTCTACGGTAGGAGGTCAGCCCCAGCATTTT.

The CDR3 DNA reads TGTGCCAGCAGACCTGGACAGGGAGTTAGGAATTCACCCCTCCACTTT. Amino acid sequence: CASRPGQGVRNSPLHF. The V gene is TRBV28, the J gene TRBJ1-6; 8 bases are a match to TRBD1. The CDR3 is made up of 16 amino acids. J lost 7 bases, V lost 6 bases, and 11 bases had no gene match. The V gene's germline CDR1 is MDHEN and CDR2 SYDVKM.